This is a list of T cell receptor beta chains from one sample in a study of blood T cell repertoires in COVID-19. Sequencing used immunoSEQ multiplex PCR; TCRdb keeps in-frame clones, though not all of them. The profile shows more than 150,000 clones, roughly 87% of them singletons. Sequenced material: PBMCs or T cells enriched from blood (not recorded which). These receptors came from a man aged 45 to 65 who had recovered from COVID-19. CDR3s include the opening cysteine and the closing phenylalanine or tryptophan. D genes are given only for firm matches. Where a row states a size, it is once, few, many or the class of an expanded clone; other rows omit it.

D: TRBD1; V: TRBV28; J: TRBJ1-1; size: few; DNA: TGTGCCAGCAGTTTCAGGGGGCGAGATCCAGCTTTCTTT; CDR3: CASSFRGRDPAFF
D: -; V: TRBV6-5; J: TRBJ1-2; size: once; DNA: TGTGCCAGCAGTTACGATGGATCAGGTTCCGGCTACACCTTC; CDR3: CASSYDGSGSGYTF
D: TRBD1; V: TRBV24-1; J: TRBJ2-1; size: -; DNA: TGTGCCACCAGTGATTTGCTGGGACAGGGGGCGGGTGAGCAGTTCTTC; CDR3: CATSDLLGQGAGEQFF
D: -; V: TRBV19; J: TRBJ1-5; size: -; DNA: TGTGCCAGTAGTGGAGGGGATTCGAGCAATCAGCCCCAGCATTTT; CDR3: CASSGGDSSNQPQHF
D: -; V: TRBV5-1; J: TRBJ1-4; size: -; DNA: TGCGCCAGCAGCTCTGGGACAACAACTAATGAAAAACTGTTTTTT; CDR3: CASSSGTTTNEKLFF
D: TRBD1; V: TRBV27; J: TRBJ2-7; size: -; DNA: TGTGCCAGCAGTCCCAGGTTAGTGGGGACAGGGGCCCACGAGCAGTACTTC; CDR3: CASSPRLVGTGAHEQYF
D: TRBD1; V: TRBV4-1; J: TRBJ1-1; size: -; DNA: TGCGCCAGCAGCCAAGGGTCAGGGGGCTTAGCTGAAGCTTTCTTT; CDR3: CASSQGSGGLAEAFF
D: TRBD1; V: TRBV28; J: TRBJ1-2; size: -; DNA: TGTGCCAGCAGTTTATTCGCTTCCTGGGACAGGGGCTATGGCTACACCTTC; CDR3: CASSLFASWDRGYGYTF
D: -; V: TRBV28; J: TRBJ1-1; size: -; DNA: TGTGCCAGCAGTTTCCCAACGGAGGAACGACTCTTT; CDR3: CASSFPTEERLF
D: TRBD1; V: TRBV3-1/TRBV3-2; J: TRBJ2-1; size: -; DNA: TGTGCCAGCAGCCACCGGGACAGGGAACTTGAGCAGTTCTTC; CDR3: CASSHRDRELEQFF
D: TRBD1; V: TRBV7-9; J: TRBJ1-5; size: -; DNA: TGTGCCAGCAGCTTACAGGCAGGGGGAGGCAATCAGCCCCAGCATTTT; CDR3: CASSLQAGGGNQPQHF
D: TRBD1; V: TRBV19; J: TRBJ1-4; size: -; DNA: TGTGCCAGTAGTACAGGGGGCGCTGGTAATGAAAAACTGTTTTTT; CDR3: CASSTGGAGNEKLFF
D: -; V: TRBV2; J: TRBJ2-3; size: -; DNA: TGTGCCAGCTTAAGGCGGACTAGCACAGATACGCAGTATTTT; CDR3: CASLRRTSTDTQYF
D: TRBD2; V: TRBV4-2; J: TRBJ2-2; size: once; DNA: TGTGCCAGCAGCCAAGAATCGAGCGGGACCACCGGGGAGCTGTTTTTT; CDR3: CASSQESSGTTGELFF
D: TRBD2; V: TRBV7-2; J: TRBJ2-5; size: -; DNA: TGTGCCAGCAGCTTAGGGATAGGAGGGAGGGCCGAAGAGACCCAGTACTTC; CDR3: CASSLGIGGRAEETQYF
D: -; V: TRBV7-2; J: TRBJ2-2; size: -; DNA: TGTGCCAGCAGCCCCGACTCCGGGGAGCTGTTTTTT; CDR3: CASSPDSGELFF
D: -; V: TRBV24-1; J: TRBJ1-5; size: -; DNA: TGTGCCACCAGTGACCCAGGGAGGGGTAATCAGCCCCAGCATTTT; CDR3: CATSDPGRGNQPQHF
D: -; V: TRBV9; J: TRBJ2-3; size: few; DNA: TGTGCCAGCAGCGTAGAACTCTACACAGATACGCAGTATTTT; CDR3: CASSVELYTDTQYF
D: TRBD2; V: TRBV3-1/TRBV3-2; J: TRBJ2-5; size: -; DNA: TGTGCCAGCAGCCAAGGTAGCGGGGGAGTGAAGACCCAGTACTTC; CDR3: CASSQGSGGVKTQYF
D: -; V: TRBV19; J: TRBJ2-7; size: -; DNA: TGTGCCAGTAGACGAGGCCTAACATCGTCCTACGAGCAGTACTTC; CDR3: CASRRGLTSSYEQYF
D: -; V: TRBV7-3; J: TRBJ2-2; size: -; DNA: TGTGCCAGCAGCTCACCGTCGGCAGGGGGGCCGTCGAACACCGGGGAGCTGTTTTTT; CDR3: CASSSPSAGGPSNTGELFF
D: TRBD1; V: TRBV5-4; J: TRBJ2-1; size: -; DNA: TGTGCCAGCAGCTTGGCAGGCACAGGGGGTTACTACAATGAGCAGTTCTTC; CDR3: CASSLAGTGGYYNEQFF
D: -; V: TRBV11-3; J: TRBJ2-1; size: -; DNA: TGTGCCAGCAGCTTAGCCCACTACAATGAGCAGTTCTTC; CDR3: CASSLAHYNEQFF
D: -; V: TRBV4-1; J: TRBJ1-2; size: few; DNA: TGCGCCAGCAGATTGACAGGTACGGGCCAATATGGCTACACCTTC; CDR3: CASRLTGTGQYGYTF
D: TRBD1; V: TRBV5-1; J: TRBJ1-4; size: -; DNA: TGCGCCAGCAGCCCTACATGGACAGGGGTGGGAAAACTGTTTTTT; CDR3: CASSPTWTGVGKLFF
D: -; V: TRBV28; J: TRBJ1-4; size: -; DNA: TGTGCCAGCAGTTACACACATGAACTGTTTTTT; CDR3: CASSYTHELFF
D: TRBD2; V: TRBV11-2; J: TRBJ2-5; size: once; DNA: TGTGCCAGCAGCTTAGTTCTAGCGGGAGATTTAGAGACCCAGTACTTC; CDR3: CASSLVLAGDLETQYF
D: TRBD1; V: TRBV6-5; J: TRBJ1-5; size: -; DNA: TGTGCCAGCAGTTATGGGGGACAGGGAGGCCAGCCCCAGCATTTT; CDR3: CASSYGGQGGQPQHF
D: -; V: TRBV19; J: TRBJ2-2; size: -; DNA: TGTGCCAGTAGTAGCCAGGGGAACACCGGGGAGCTGTTTTTT; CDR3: CASSSQGNTGELFF
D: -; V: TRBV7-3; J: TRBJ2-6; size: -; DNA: TGTGCCAGCAGAGCTACTAGTACTGGGGCCAACGTCCTGACTTTC; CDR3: CASRATSTGANVLTF
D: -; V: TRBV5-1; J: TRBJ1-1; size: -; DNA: TGCGCCAGCAGCTTGGTAGACAGAAACACTGAAGCTTTCTTT; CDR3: CASSLVDRNTEAFF
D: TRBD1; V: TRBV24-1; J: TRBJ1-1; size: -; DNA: TGTGCCACCAGTGATTCTCGACAGGGAGGTACTGAAGCTTTCTTT; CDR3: CATSDSRQGGTEAFF
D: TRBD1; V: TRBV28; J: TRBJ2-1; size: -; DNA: TGTGCCAGCAGTTTACCCTCAGGGACAGTCAATGAGCAGTTCTTC; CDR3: CASSLPSGTVNEQFF
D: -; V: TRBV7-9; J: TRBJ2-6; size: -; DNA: TGTGCCAGCAGCTTGGATCAGGGTGGGCTCGGGGCCAACGTCCTGACTTTC; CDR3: CASSLDQGGLGANVLTF
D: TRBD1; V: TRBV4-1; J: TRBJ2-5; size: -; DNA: TGCGCCAGCAGCCAGCCCGACAGGGGGCCAGAGACCCAGTACTTC; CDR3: CASSQPDRGPETQYF
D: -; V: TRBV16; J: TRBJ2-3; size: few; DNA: TGTGCCAGCAGCCCCCCTAGCTTCACAGATACGCAGTATTTT; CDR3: CASSPPSFTDTQYF
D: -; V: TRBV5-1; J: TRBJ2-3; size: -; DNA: TGCGCCAGCACCGGGGTGGGGGCGAACACAGATACGCAGTATTTT; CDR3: CASTGVGANTDTQYF
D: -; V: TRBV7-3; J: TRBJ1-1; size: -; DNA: TGTGCCAGCAGCCCCACGGGATCCAACACTGAAGCTTTCTTT; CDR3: CASSPTGSNTEAFF
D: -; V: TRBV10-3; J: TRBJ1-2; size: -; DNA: TGTGCCATCAGTGAAGGGGCTTCTGGCGGCTACACCTTC; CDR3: CAISEGASGGYTF
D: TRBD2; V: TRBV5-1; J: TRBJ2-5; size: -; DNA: TGCGCCAGCAGCTTGGCTCTAGCGGGTATGGAGACCCAGTACTTC; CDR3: CASSLALAGMETQYF
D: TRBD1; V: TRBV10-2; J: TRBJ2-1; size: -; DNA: TGCGCCAGCAGCCGGGACAGGGGGCAGAAATACAATGAGCAGTTCTTC; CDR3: CASSRDRGQKYNEQFF
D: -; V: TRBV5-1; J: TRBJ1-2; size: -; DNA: TGCGCCAGCAGTCGGGAGATAGGGGAATTGTCCTATGGCTACACCTTC; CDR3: CASSREIGELSYGYTF
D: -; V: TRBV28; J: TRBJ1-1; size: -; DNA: TGTGCCAGCAGTTTCGGGGGGGCGGTGAACACTGAAGCTTTCTTT; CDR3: CASSFGGAVNTEAFF
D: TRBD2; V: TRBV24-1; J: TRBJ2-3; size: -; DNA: TGTGCCACCAGTGACCCACTCCCATCTAGCGGGGGGAGCACAGATACGCAGTATTTT; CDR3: CATSDPLPSSGGSTDTQYF
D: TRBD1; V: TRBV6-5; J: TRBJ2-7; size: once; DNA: TGTGCCAGCAGTTTGGACAGGGCATACGAGCAGTACTTC; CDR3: CASSLDRAYEQYF
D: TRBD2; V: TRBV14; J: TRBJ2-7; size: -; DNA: TGTGCCAGCAGCCGCTGGGGGGAGGGGATTGCCGAGCAGTACTTC; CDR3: CASSRWGEGIAEQYF
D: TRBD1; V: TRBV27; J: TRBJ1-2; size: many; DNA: TGTGCCAGCAGGACACAGGGGAATCTCTATGGCTACACCTTC; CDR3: CASRTQGNLYGYTF
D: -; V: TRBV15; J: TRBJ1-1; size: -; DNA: TGTGCCACCAGCAGAGGAGGGCTGAACTTAATGAACACTGAAGCTTTCTTT; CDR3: CATSRGGLNLMNTEAFF
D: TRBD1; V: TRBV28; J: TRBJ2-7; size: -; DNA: TGTGCCAGCAGTATATTCAGGGGGCAAACATACGAGCAGTACTTC; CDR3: CASSIFRGQTYEQYF
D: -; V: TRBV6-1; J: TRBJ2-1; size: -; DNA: TGTGCCAGCAGTGTGGGAGCGACCACCTACTCCTACAATGAGCAGTTCTTC; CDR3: CASSVGATTYSYNEQFF
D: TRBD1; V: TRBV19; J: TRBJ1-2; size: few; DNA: TGTGCCACAAGACAGGGAGGCTATGGCTACACCTTC; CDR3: CATRQGGYGYTF
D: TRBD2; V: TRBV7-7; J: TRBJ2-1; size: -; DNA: TGTGCTAGCAGCCCCAATAGCGGGAGCTCCTACAATGAGCAGTTCTTC; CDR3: CASSPNSGSSYNEQFF
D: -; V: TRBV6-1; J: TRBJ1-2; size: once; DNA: TGTGCCAGCAGTGAAGGGAGGTCGAAAGCTAACTATGGCTACACCTTC; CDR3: CASSEGRSKANYGYTF
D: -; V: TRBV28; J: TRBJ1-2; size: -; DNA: TGTGCCAGCAGAGCGGGAAGGTACTATGGCTACACCTTC; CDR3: CASRAGRYYGYTF
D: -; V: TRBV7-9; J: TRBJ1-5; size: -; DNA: TGTGCCAGCCAGGGTACACATAGCAATCAGCCCCAGCATTTT; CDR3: CASQGTHSNQPQHF